The clone carrying this TCR beta chain was counted at least ten times. Its matching antigen is unknown. The study amplified TCR beta CDR3 regions using RNA transcripts. In the first round, RT-PCR was carried out with HTBI primers, and a multiplex PCR formed the second round. Each CDR3 protein gets one entry after TCRdb re-called the multiplex PCR reads with MiXCR. The repertoire holds about 400,000 distinct CDR3 sequences, with around 20% as singletons. These data originate in a study of Graves' ophthalmopathy and Graves' hyperthyroidism. Study-wide results and caveats: Most clonotypes expanded in thyroid above 0.001 frequency were present in blood too.

From germline, CDR1 is MNHNS and CDR2 SASEGT. The germline V and J ends were trimmed by 8 bases and 5 bases, with 18 bases remaining between them. The CDR3 totals 15 residues. The V and J genes are TRBV6-1 and TRBJ1-4, with D hard to call. This receptor was taken from a woman aged 18-29 years with Graves' ophthalmopathy. The sequencing input was peripheral blood. CDR3 loop: CASGAYSGPNEKLFF. The CDR3 bases are TGTGCCAGCGGAGCTTACAGTGGACCCAATGAAAAACTGTTTTTT.